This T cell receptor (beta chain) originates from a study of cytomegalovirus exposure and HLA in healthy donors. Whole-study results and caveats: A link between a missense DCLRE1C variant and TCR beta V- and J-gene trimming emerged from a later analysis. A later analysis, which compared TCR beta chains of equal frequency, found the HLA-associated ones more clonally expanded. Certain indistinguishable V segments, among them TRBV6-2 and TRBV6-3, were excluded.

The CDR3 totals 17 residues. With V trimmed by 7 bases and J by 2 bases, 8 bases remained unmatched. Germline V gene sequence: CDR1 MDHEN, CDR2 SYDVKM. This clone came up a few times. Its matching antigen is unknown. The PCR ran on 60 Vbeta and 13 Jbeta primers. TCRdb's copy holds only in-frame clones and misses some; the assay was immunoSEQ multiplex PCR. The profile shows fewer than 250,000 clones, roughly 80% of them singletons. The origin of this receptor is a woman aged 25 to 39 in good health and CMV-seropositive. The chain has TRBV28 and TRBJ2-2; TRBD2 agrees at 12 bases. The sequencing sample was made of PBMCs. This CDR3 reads CASTERGLAGNTGELFF. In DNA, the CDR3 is TGTGCCAGCACGGAGAGAGGACTAGCGGGAAACACCGGGGAGCTGTTTTTT.